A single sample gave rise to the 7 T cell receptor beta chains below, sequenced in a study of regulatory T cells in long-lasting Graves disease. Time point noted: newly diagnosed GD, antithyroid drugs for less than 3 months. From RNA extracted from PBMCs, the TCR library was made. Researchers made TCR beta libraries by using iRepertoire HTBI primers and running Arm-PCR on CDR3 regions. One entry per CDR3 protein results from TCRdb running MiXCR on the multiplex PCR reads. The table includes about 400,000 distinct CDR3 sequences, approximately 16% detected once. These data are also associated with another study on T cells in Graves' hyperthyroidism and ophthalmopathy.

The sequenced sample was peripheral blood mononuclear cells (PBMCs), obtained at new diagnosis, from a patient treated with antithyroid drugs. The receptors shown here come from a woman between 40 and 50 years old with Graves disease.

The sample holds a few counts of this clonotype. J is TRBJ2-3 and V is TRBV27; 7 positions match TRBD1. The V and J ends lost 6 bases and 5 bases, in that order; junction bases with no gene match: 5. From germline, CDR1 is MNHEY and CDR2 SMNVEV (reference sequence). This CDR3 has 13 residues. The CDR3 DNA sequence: TGTGCCAGCAGATATCAGGGGGAAGATACGCAGTATTTT. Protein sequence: CASRYQGEDTQYF.

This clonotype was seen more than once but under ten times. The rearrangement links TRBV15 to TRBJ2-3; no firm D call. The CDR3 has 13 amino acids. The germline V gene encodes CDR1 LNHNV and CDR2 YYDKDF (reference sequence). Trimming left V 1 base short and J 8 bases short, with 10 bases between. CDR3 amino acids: CATSRVSSGTQYF. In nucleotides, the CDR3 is TGTGCCACCAGCAGAGTGTCGTCGGGTACGCAGTATTTT.

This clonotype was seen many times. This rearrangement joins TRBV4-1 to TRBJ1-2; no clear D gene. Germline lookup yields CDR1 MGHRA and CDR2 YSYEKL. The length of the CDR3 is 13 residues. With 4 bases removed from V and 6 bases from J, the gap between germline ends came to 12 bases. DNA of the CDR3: TGCGCCAGCAGCCTCCTGACGGGAAATGGCTACACCTTC. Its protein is CASSLLTGNGYTF.

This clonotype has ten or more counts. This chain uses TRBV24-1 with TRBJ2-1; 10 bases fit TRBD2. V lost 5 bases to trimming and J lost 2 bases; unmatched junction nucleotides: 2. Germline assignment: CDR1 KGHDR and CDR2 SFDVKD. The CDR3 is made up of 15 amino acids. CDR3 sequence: CATSGAGGPYNEQFF. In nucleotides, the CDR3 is TGTGCCACCAGTGGAGCGGGAGGGCCCTACAATGAGCAGTTCTTC.

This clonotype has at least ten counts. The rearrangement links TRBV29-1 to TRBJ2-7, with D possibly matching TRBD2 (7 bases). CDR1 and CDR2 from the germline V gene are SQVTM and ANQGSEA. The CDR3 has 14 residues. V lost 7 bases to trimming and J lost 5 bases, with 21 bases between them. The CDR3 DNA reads TGCAGCGCTGGGGGGGGCCAGGGTGGAGACGAGCAGTACTTC. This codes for CSAGGGQGGDEQYF.

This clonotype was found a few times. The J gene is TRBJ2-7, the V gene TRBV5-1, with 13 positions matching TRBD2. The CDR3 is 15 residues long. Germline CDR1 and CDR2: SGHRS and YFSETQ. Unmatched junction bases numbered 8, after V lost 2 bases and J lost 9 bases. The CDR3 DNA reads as TGCGCCAGCAGCTTCGGGACTAGCGGGACGGGAGGGCAGTACTTC. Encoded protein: CASSFGTSGTGGQYF. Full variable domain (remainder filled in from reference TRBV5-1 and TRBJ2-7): KAGVTQTPRYLIKTRGQQVTLSCSPISGHRSVSWYQQTPGQGLQFLFEYFSETQRNKGNFPGRFSGRQFSNSRSEMNVSTLELGDSALYLCASSFGTSGTGGQYFGPGTRLTVT.

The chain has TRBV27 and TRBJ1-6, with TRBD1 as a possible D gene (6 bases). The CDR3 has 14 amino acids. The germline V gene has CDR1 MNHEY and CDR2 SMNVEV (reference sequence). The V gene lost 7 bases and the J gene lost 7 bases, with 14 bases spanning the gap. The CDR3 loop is CASTLTGQNSPLHF. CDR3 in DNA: TGTGCCAGCACCCTTACAGGGCAAAATTCACCCCTCCACTTT.